This TCR beta chain is from a study of prognosis after radiotherapy for stage I lung cancer. On the study more broadly: The study recorded distant metastases in a few patients (median around seven months) after radiotherapy and no significant progression in fewer than 17.

In germline, CDR1 is MDHEN, CDR2 SYDVKM. CDR3 length: 15 residues. The V segment lost 4 bases and the J segment 7 bases; nucleotides outside the gene matches: 10. General observations from the study: Some TCR clones were expanded. Whether these clones were tumor-specific was not determined.

Node-negative status on CT and PET/CT applied to all patients, none having prior chemotherapy, radiotherapy or other malignancies. From genomic DNA, two-round multiplex PCR was used to amplify TCR beta CDR3. Primers (each specific to one TRBV or TRBJ gene) were used in first-round PCR. TCRdb redid the calling of the multiplex PCR reads with MiXCR, one entry per CDR3 protein. Of 20,000 to 30,000 distinct CDR3 sequences in the sample, roughly two fifths were seen once. This clonotype was found many times. Its antigen remains unidentified. This specimen was PBMCs, taken before or after stereotactic body radiation therapy (not recorded which). The TCR sequence derives from a donor over 45 with non-small cell lung cancer. The chain is built from TRBV28 and TRBJ2-1; TRBD2 agrees at 7 bases. CDR3 sequence: CASSSTSRWGNEQFF. The CDR3 bases are TGTGCCAGCAGTTCGACTAGCCGGTGGGGGAATGAGCAGTTCTTC.